This T cell receptor beta chain was recovered during a study of T cells in Graves' hyperthyroidism and ophthalmopathy. Looking at the study overall: Pretreatment peripheral blood was obtained at initial diagnosis.

Per germline, CDR1 SGHTA and CDR2 FQGTGA. CDR3 length equals 14 residues. Researchers took RNA transcripts and amplified the TCR beta CDR3 regions from them. Researchers ran a first-round RT-PCR on the TCR CDR3 using the HTBI primer set. TCRdb reprocessed the multiplex PCR reads with MiXCR, giving one entry per CDR3 protein. The table includes approximately 400,000 distinct CDR3 sequences, under 20% detected once. Points on this clonotype: A read error may produce the germline difference seen at one junction end.

Diagnoses used clinical symptoms, serum thyroxine and TRAb, thyroid ultrasound and orbital computed tomography. This sample holds PBMCs from roughly 10 ml fresh peripheral blood. The sequence was obtained from a young man with Graves' ophthalmopathy. Material: blood. The chain has TRBV7-3 and TRBJ2-2; D is unresolved. CDR3 nucleotide sequence: TGTGCCAGCAGCTTGGGCTATAACACCGGAGAGCTGTTTTTT. Amino acids: CASSLGYNTGELFF.